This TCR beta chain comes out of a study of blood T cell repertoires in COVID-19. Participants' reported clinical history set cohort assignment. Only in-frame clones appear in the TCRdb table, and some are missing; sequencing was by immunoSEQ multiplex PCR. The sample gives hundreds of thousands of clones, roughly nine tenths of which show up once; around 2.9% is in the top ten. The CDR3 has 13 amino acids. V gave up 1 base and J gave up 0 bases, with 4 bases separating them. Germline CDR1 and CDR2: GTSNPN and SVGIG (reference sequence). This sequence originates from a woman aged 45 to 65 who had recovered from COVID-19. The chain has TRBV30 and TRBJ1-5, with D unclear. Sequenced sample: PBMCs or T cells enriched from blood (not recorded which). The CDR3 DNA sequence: TGTGCCTGGAGTGATAATAGCAATCAGCCCCAGCATTTT. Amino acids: CAWSDNSNQPQHF.